This paragraph covers one T cell receptor beta chain sequence. This entry comes from a study of T cell responses to AZD1222 COVID-19 vaccine. The repertoire was sequenced with immunoSEQ multiplex PCR; TCRdb's copy has only in-frame clones and lacks some. The table includes some 130,000 clones, about 93% detected once. Germline CDR1 and CDR2: GTSNPN and SVGIG (reference sequence). The CDR3 covers 18 residues. The germline V and J ends were trimmed by 3 bases and 1 base, with 21 bases remaining between them. The chain combines TRBV30 with TRBJ1-4, with unresolved D. This material consisted of peripheral blood, taken on day 0 of AZD1222 vaccination. The sequence derives from an adult in good health. In nucleotides, the CDR3 is TGTGCCTGGAGAACCGGCGGGGTTGTGGCGGTAACTAATGAAAAACTGTTTTTT. Amino acid sequence: CAWRTGGVVAVTNEKLFF.